These T cell receptor beta chains were read from a single sample in a study of PD-L1 blockade in urothelial cancer. Sequenced by immunoSEQ multiplex PCR; TCRdb stores in-frame clones only, minus some. Of roughly 29,000 clones in the sample, 84% were seen once. This material consisted of PBMCs, taken around atezolizumab (anti-PD-L1) treatment. These receptors were taken from a man aged 70 or older with urothelial cancer. CDR3s include the opening cysteine and the closing phenylalanine or tryptophan. D genes are given only for firm matches. For some rows the clone size is stated as once, few or many, or as a class when expanded; others skip it.

clone size	V gene	D gene	J gene	CDR3 DNA	CDR3 protein
.	TRBV6-5	TRBD1	TRBJ1-6	TGTGCCAGCAGCACCGACAGGGTTTACTCACCCCTCCACTTT	CASSTDRVYSPLHF
.	TRBV7-9	.	TRBJ1-1	TGTGCCAGCAGCTTCACCCGCGGGGTGGCCACTGAAGCTTTCTTT	CASSFTRGVATEAFF
.	TRBV25-1	.	TRBJ1-2	TGTGCCAGCAGTGAAAAGGTTGGGAGTGGCTACACCTTC	CASSEKVGSGYTF
few	TRBV2	.	TRBJ1-5	TGTGCCAGCACCCCGGGTCTTTCTAGCAATCAGCCCCAGCATTTT	CASTPGLSSNQPQHF
.	TRBV11-2	TRBD2	TRBJ2-7	TGTGCCAGCAGCTGGGCGGGAGGGACCACCTACGAGCAGTACTTC	CASSWAGGTTYEQYF
.	TRBV27	.	TRBJ1-1	TGTGCCAGCAGTTTATCTACGGACAGTCTGAACACTGAAGCTTTCTTT	CASSLSTDSLNTEAFF
.	TRBV7-9	TRBD1	TRBJ1-3	TGTGCCAGCAGTCGGGACAGAAACTCTGGAAACACCATATATTTT	CASSRDRNSGNTIYF
.	TRBV4-2	TRBD2	TRBJ2-1	TGTGCCAGCAGCCAAGGACTAGCGGGGAAGAGCTCCTACAATGAGCAGTTCTTC	CASSQGLAGKSSYNEQFF
.	TRBV4-3	.	TRBJ2-1	TGCGCCAGCAGCCAAGATCACCACAGGGCGCGAGGCGATGAGCAGTTCTTC	CASSQDHHRARGDEQFF
.	TRBV28	.	TRBJ1-4	TGTGCCAGCAGTGGGACCCGGGGGGGAAAACTGTTTTTT	CASSGTRGGKLFF
.	TRBV6-1	.	TRBJ1-2	TGTGCCAGCAGTGACAGGGCCCATGGCTACACCTTC	CASSDRAHGYTF
.	TRBV7-3	.	TRBJ2-7	TGTGCCAGCAGCGCCGGAGCGAGGCAGGGGCAGTACGAGCAGTACTTC	CASSAGARQGQYEQYF
.	TRBV2	.	TRBJ2-1	TGTGCCACCACCGGACAAGCTAGCGATGAGCAGTTCTTC	CATTGQASDEQFF
.	TRBV6-6	TRBD2	TRBJ2-1	TGTGCCAGCAGCGGGGGACTAGCGGGGAAGTTCTTC	CASSGGLAGKFF
.	TRBV27	TRBD2	TRBJ2-1	TGTGCCAGCAGTAGAGGCGGGGGGGGCAATGAGCAGTTCTTC	CASSRGGGGNEQFF
.	TRBV11-1	TRBD1	TRBJ1-2	TGTGCCAGCAGCGCCCGGGACAGACCTCCCTATGGCTACACCTTC	CASSARDRPPYGYTF
.	TRBV5-1	.	TRBJ1-3	TGCGCCAGCAGGGACAGCTCTGGAAACACCATATATTTT	CASRDSSGNTIYF
.	TRBV5-1	TRBD2	TRBJ2-2	TGCGCCAGCAGCCGTAGCGGGAGAGAAGACGGCGGGGAGCTGTTTTTT	CASSRSGREDGGELFF
.	TRBV9	.	TRBJ2-7	TGTGCCAGCAGCGTAGCTTGGGCGGGGCCTTCCGAGCAGTACTTC	CASSVAWAGPSEQYF
.	TRBV7-3	.	TRBJ1-3	TGTGCCAGCAGCCAAGAAGCCGGAAACACCATATATTTT	CASSQEAGNTIYF
.	TRBV5-1	.	TRBJ2-6	TGCGCCAGCAGCTTGACAAGACAGAACTCTGGGGCCAACGTCCTGACTTTC	CASSLTRQNSGANVLTF
.	TRBV5-6	.	TRBJ2-3	TGTGCCAGCAGCTTAAGCGGCACCACAGATACGCAGTATTTT	CASSLSGTTDTQYF
.	TRBV18	.	TRBJ1-1	TGTGCCAGCTCAGGGGGGTTGAACACTGAAGCTTTCTTT	CASSGGLNTEAFF
.	TRBV18	TRBD2	TRBJ2-3	TGTGCCAGCTCACCCCTCTCGTCTAGCGGGAGGGCCATAGTCACAGATACGCAGTATTTT	CASSPLSSSGRAIVTDTQYF
.	TRBV5-6	.	TRBJ2-7	TGTGCCAGCAGCTTGGTAAGAGGCTACGAGCAGTACTTC	CASSLVRGYEQYF
.	TRBV10-2	TRBD2	TRBJ2-3	TGCGCCAGCAGTTCCACTAGCGGCACAGATACGCAGTATTTT	CASSSTSGTDTQYF
once	TRBV6-6	.	TRBJ1-5	TGTGCCAGCAGTACCCCGACAGGTAATCAGCCCCAGCATTTT	CASSTPTGNQPQHF
once	TRBV7-2	TRBD1	TRBJ1-2	TGTGCCAGCAGCCCGCGGACAGGGGTTTCCTATGGCTACACCTTC	CASSPRTGVSYGYTF
.	TRBV6-1	TRBD1	TRBJ1-5	TGTGCCAGCAGTGATGCAGGGGGCACGCCCCAGCATTTT	CASSDAGGTPQHF
.	TRBV19	.	TRBJ1-5	TGTGCCAGCCGTACAGGGTATGGGGATCAGCCCCAGCATTTT	CASRTGYGDQPQHF
.	TRBV6-5	.	TRBJ1-2	TGTGCCTCCCGGGAGGGGGACTATGGCTACACCTTC	CASREGDYGYTF
.	TRBV5-1	TRBD1	TRBJ1-6	TGCGCCAGCAGCCTAAGGGACAGGGATTCACCCCTCCACTTT	CASSLRDRDSPLHF
.	TRBV4-3	TRBD2	TRBJ2-3	TGCGCCAGCAGCCAAGCTATTACTAGCGGGAGTTCAAGCACAGATACGCAGTATTTT	CASSQAITSGSSSTDTQYF
few	TRBV2	TRBD1	TRBJ2-7	TGTGCCAGCAATCGGGACAGGGAGACCTACGAGCAGTACTTC	CASNRDRETYEQYF
.	TRBV19	TRBD1	TRBJ1-1	TGTGCCAGTAGTCCACAGGGGGCTGGGAACACTGAAGCTTTCTTT	CASSPQGAGNTEAFF
once	TRBV7-2	TRBD2	TRBJ2-7	TGTGCCAGCAGCTTGGTAGCGGGAGGCAGCGAGCAGTACTTC	CASSLVAGGSEQYF
.	TRBV28	.	TRBJ2-7	TGTGCCAGCAGTCAAAGTGCTGGTCTAGCGTCCTACGAGCAGTACTTC	CASSQSAGLASYEQYF
.	TRBV5-1	.	TRBJ1-2	TGCGCCAGCAGCTTGAGCGCGAACTATGGCTACACCTTC	CASSLSANYGYTF
.	TRBV5-1	TRBD2	TRBJ2-1	TGCGCCAGCAGCTTCCCCCTAGCGGGAGGGCCCGATGAGCAGTTCTTC	CASSFPLAGGPDEQFF
.	TRBV30	.	TRBJ1-4	TGTGCCTGGAGGGGGAGGGGTACAACTAATGAAAAACTGTTTTTT	CAWRGRGTTNEKLFF
once	TRBV7-2	TRBD2	TRBJ2-5	TGTGCCAGCAGCCCTAGCGGGGGCCAAGAGACCCAGTACTTC	CASSPSGGQETQYF
.	TRBV4-2	.	TRBJ1-4	TGTGCCAGCAGCCCAGAGCTATTTGAAAAACTGTTTTTT	CASSPELFEKLFF
.	TRBV7-2	TRBD2	TRBJ2-2	TGTGCCAGCGGACTAGCGTCGAACACCGGGGAGCTGTTTTTT	CASGLASNTGELFF
.	TRBV5-4	TRBD1	TRBJ1-1	TGTGCCAGCAGCGTGGACAGGGGGAGGGGAACTGAAGCTTTCTTT	CASSVDRGRGTEAFF
.	TRBV28	.	TRBJ1-1	TGTGCCAGCAGTCCCCCAGGGGAGAAGGTCGCTGAAGCTTTCTTT	CASSPPGEKVAEAFF
.	TRBV5-4	.	TRBJ2-2	TGTGCCAGCAGCTTGGCGACAGGCACCGGGGAGCTGTTTTTT	CASSLATGTGELFF
.	TRBV6-1	TRBD1	TRBJ1-4	TGTGCCAGCGGCTTGACAGGGGTATTTGAAAAACTGTTTTTT	CASGLTGVFEKLFF